A selection of T cell receptor beta chains follows, all from one sample in a study of long-term antiretroviral therapy in people with HIV. Sequencing used immunoSEQ multiplex PCR; TCRdb keeps in-frame clones, though not all of them. The profile shows about 43,000 clones, 86% of them singletons. The input for sequencing was unsorted PBMCs, taken 0.1 years before starting antiretroviral therapy. The receptors come from a woman between 45 and 60 years old with HIV. Both conserved end residues are part of each CDR3. A D gene is named only where the DNA matches it firmly. Some rows have no size entry. The others give once, few or many, or a class for an expanded clone.

D gene	V gene	J gene	clone size	CDR3 protein
.	TRBV10-2	TRBJ1-1	.	CASSESLRPTGNTEAFF
.	TRBV11-2	TRBJ2-7	.	CASSLPGEQYF
TRBD1	TRBV6-6	TRBJ2-1	.	CASSADGTGNEQFF
.	TRBV5-1	TRBJ2-2	.	CASSPTGGSGELFF
.	TRBV7-2	TRBJ1-1	.	CASSLGAGGAGTEAFF
.	TRBV6-1	TRBJ1-3	once	CASSEAAAGNTIYF
.	TRBV2	TRBJ1-4	.	CASSVGPTNEKLFF
.	TRBV20-1	TRBJ1-1	.	CSASPDTEAFF
TRBD1	TRBV5-4	TRBJ1-2	.	CASSSRDRRYLINYGYTF
.	TRBV7-3	TRBJ2-3	.	CASSSQASSTDTQYF
TRBD2	TRBV7-9	TRBJ2-1	.	CASSLVRGGAYNEQFF
TRBD2	TRBV4-2	TRBJ2-7	.	CASSQEWASGTYEQYF
.	TRBV6-5	TRBJ1-5	few	CASSATDQPQHF
.	TRBV7-9	TRBJ2-6	.	CASSFSSGANVLTF
.	TRBV6-5	TRBJ1-2	once	CATFSASNYGYTF
.	TRBV7-2	TRBJ2-3	.	CASGFITDTQYF
.	TRBV9	TRBJ1-1	.	CASSVTGLAGTEAFF
.	TRBV10-1	TRBJ2-7	.	CASSAGGEGEQYF
.	TRBV7-2	TRBJ1-5	once	CASTSNSNQPQHF
TRBD1	TRBV7-9	TRBJ2-1	once	CASSAPTGLYNEQFF
.	TRBV5-6	TRBJ2-7	.	CASSLFSSYEQYF
TRBD1	TRBV6-5	TRBJ1-6	.	CASRPPGQLNSPLHF
TRBD1	TRBV2	TRBJ1-1	.	CASDRDRGTEAFF
TRBD1	TRBV25-1	TRBJ2-2	once	CASRRQGDTGELFF